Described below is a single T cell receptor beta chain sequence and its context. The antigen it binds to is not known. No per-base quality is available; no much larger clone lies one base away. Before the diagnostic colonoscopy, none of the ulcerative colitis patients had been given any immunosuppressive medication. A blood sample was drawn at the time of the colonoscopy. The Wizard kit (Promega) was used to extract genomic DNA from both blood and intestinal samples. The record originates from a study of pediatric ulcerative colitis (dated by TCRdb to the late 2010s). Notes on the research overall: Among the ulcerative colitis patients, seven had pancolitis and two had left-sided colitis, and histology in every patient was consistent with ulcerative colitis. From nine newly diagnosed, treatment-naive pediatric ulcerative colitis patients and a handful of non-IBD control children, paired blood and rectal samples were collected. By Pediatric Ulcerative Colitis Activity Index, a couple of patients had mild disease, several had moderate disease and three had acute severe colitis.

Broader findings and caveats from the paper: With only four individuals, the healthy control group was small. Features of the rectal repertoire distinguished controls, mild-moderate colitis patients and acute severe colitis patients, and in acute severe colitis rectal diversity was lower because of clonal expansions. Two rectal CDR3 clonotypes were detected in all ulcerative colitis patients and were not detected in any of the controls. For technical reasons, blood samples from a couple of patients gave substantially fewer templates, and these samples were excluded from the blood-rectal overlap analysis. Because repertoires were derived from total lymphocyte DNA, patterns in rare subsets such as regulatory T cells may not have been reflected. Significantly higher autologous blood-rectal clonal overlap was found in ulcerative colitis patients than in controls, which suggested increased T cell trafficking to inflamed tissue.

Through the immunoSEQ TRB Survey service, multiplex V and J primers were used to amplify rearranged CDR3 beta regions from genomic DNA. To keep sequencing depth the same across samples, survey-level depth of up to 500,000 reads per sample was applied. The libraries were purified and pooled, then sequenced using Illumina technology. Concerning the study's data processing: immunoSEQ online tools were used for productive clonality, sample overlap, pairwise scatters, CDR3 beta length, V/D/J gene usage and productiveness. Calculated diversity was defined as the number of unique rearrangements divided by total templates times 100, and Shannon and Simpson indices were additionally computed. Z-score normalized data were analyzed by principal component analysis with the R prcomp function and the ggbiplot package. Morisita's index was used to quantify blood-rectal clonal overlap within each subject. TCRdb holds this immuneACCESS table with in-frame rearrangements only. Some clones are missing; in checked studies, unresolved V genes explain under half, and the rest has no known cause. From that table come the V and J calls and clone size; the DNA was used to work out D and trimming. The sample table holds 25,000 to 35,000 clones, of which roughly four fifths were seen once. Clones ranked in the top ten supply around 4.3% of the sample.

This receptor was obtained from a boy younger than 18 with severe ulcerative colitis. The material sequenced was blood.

The CDR3 protein is CAWDRDQLHSGANVLTF. DNA sequence: TGTGCCTGGGACCGGGACCAACTTCATTCTGGGGCCAACGTCCTGACTTTC. The V gene is TRBV30 and the J gene is TRBJ2-6; the D gene may be TRBD1 or TRBD2, since each aligns over 5 bases. The junction carries 18 bases between V and J, which are trimmed by 5 bases and 1 base respectively. The CDR3 has 17 amino acids, counting the end cysteine and phenylalanine. Only the CDR3 DNA stays, 51 bases, in frame from base 1. The CDR1 and CDR2 encoded by the germline V gene (reference sequence) are GTSNPN and SVGIG. This CDR3, with the reference TRBV30 and TRBJ2-6 proteins standing in past its ends, gives the full variable domain SQTIHQWPATLVQPVGSPLSLECTVEGTSNPNLYWYRQAAGRGLQLLFYSVGIGQISSEVPQNLSASRPQDRQFILSSKKLLLSDSGFYLCAWDRDQLHSGANVLTFGAGSRLTVL.